The sequence of this TCR beta chain was determined in a study of T cell responses to AZD1222 COVID-19 vaccine. Study-wide points: Spike-specific TCR breadth rose after two AZD1222 doses, and depth rose as well. White British people made up most donors, females outnumbered males, and clonal diversity was possibly underestimated.

The method was immunoSEQ multiplex PCR; TCRdb's version includes in-frame clones alone and lacks a portion of them. The sample consists of about 100,000 clones, about 87% of them appearing once. Turning to this clone: Antigen unknown.

The sequenced sample was peripheral blood, obtained on day 0 of AZD1222 vaccination. The clonotype comes from an adult in good health.

CDR3 nucleotide sequence: TGCGCCAGCAGCTTGGCCGTCCGGGGACGAGATACGCAGTATTTT. Translation gives CASSLAVRGRDTQYF. V gene TRBV5-1 combines with J gene TRBJ2-3, with D perhaps TRBD1 or TRBD2 (5 bases each). The CDR3 totals 15 residues. Per germline, CDR1 SGHRS and CDR2 YFSETQ. Trimming cost V 0 bases and J 5 bases, with 13 bases left between them.